A single sample is the source of the 20 T cell receptor beta chains below, sequenced in a study of CD8+ T cells in alopecia areata (dated by TCRdb to 2016 to 2019). Libraries were constructed by the immunoSEQ multiplex PCR assay. To provide template for TCR sequencing, every sample had RNA extracted and reverse transcribed into cDNA. TCRdb took this table from immuneACCESS and kept in-frame rearrangements with V and J called. Such tables lack part of the clones; where checked against another copy, unresolved V genes explain under half of the gap, and the rest is unexplained. The sample table lists 200,000 to 250,000 clones, 55% to 70% of them with a count of one. The ten biggest clones cover 3.5% to 5% of the sample. The sample's time point label, decoded: roughly 27 days on oral tofacitinib. The sample's treatment or condition label is to be understood as: oral pan-JAK inhibitor, 5-10 mg twice daily.

The sample consisted of CD4+ T cells sorted from blood, taken at week 4, from a patient treated with tofacitinib. The receptors were gathered from a human donor with alopecia areata.

The J gene is TRBJ2-7, the V gene TRBV29-1; 10 positions match TRBD1. There are 13 residues in the CDR3. Germline lookup yields CDR1 SQVTM and CDR2 ANQGSEA. The junction had 3 bases not matched to a gene; V was cut back by 5 bases and J by 2 bases. CDR3 coding DNA: TGCAGCGTTAGGACAGGGGGACCCTACGAGCAGTACTTC. It codes for CSVRTGGPYEQYF.

The chain links TRBV11-3 to TRBJ2-1, with 10 bases identical to TRBD1. From germline, CDR1 is SGHNT and CDR2 YENEEA. V lost 5 bases and J lost 5; bases outside the gene matches: 3. The CDR3 is 14 residues long. The CDR3 bases are TGTGCCAGCAGCCTCGACAGGGGGCACAATGAGCAGTTCTTC. Encoded protein: CASSLDRGHNEQFF. Using reference TRBV11-3 and TRBJ2-1 for the parts outside the CDR3, the full variable domain is EAGVVQSPRYKIIEKKQPVAFWCNPISGHNTLYWYLQNLGQGPELLIRYENEEAVDDSQLPKDRFSAERLKGVDSTLKIQPAELGDSAVYLCASSLDRGHNEQFFGPGTRLTVL.

This clone was counted between two and nine times. CDR3 amino acids: CASKDNPSTDTQYF. DNA of the CDR3: TGTGCCAGCAAGGACAACCCCAGCACAGATACGCAGTATTTT. The chain is built from TRBV6-6 and TRBJ2-3; a weak D match, TRBD1 (5 bases). Germline lookup yields CDR1 MNHNY and CDR2 SVGAGI (reference sequence). V lost 7 bases and J 0 bases, leaving 11 bases between the germline ends. The CDR3 sequence is 14 residues long.

The V gene is TRBV7-2, the J gene TRBJ2-5, with 13 bases fitting TRBD2. Losses at the gene ends were 4 bases for V and 4 bases for J; bases not matched to a gene: 6. The CDR3 is 16 residues long. CDR1 and CDR2 (germline): SGHTA, FQGNSA. The chain's CDR3 is CASSSAGLAGRETQYF. The CDR3 bases are TGTGCCAGCAGCTCTGCGGGACTAGCGGGGAGAGAGACCCAGTACTTC.

The chain employs TRBV7-9 and TRBJ2-5, with D uncertain. Deletions cut 5 bases from V and 5 bases from J, with 9 bases between. The CDR3 runs to 12 residues. Per germline, CDR1 SEHNR and CDR2 FQNEAQ (reference sequence). The CDR3 protein is CASSPSLETQYF. In DNA, the CDR3 is TGTGCCAGCAGCCCTTCCCTGGAGACCCAGTACTTC.

This clone has a handful of counts. The V and J genes are TRBV29-1 and TRBJ2-7; the D gene is possibly TRBD1 (6 bases). V was shortened by 4 bases and J by 6 bases, with 25 bases between the two germline ends. The CDR3 contains 16 residues. Germline CDR1 reads SQVTM; CDR2 reads ANQGSEA. CDR3 sequence (DNA): TGCAGCGTTGGAGGAATACAGGGAAGGGGACCCGCCGAGCAGTACTTC. Translated, it gives CSVGGIQGRGPAEQYF.

This clone was seen only a few times. The rearrangement joins TRBV18 to TRBJ2-1; TRBD1 agrees at 8 bases. The length of the CDR3 is 14 residues. Germline CDR1 is KGHSH and CDR2 is LQKENI. The V segment lost 3 bases and the J segment 9 bases; nucleotides outside the gene matches: 7. The CDR3 coding sequence is TGTGCCAGCTCACCGGGGACAGGCTTCCGTGAGCAGTTCTTC. Translating it yields CASSPGTGFREQFF.

The CDR3 region is CASSQALRGGYTF. The CDR3 DNA is TGTGCCAGCAGTCAGGCCCTCCGCGGCGGCTACACCTTC. This chain uses TRBV25-1 with TRBJ1-2; D gene unclear. Germline assignment: CDR1 MGHDK and CDR2 SYGVNS. This CDR3 region has 13 residues. V dropped 5 bases and J dropped 8 bases, with 15 bases sitting between them.

With respect to this clone: Other DNA sequences from this sample encode an identical CDR3 as well. The rearrangement uses TRBV11-2 and TRBJ2-2; D is unclear. Trimming removed 3 bases at V and 1 base at J, with 0 bases between. Germline CDR1 SGHAT, CDR2 FQNNGV. CDR3 length: 12 residues. The CDR3: CASSLNTGELFF. The CDR3 coding sequence is TGTGCCAGCAGCTTGAACACCGGGGAGCTGTTTTTT.

The chain recombines TRBV30 with TRBJ2-6; 7 positions agree with TRBD1. V was clipped by 3 bases and J by 4 bases; unmatched bases: 6. CDR1 is GTSNPN and CDR2 is SVGIG in the germline V gene (reference sequence). The CDR3 contains 15 residues. Written as DNA, the CDR3 is TGTGCCTGGAGGGGGACAGTCTCAGGGGCCAACGTCCTGACTTTC. Protein: CAWRGTVSGANVLTF.

The chain uses TRBV7-6 and TRBJ2-1; D unclear. The germline CDR1 and CDR2 sequences are SGHVS and FNYEAQ. V lost 1 base and J lost 5, with 9 bases in between. The CDR3 totals 14 residues. In DNA, the CDR3 is TGTGCCAGCAGCTTAGTTCACGTGAACAATGAGCAGTTCTTC. This sequence encodes CASSLVHVNNEQFF.

The table lists this clone with a few counts. The V call is TRBV29-1, the J call TRBJ1-1; possible D gene TRBD1, 5 bases. Trimming removed 6 bases at V and 1 base at J, with 15 bases between. The germline CDR1 and CDR2 sequences are SQVTM and ANQGSEA. This CDR3 has 14 amino acids. The CDR3 DNA reads TGCAGCGTCCTATACGACAGCCCGAACACTGAAGCTTTCTTT. This encodes CSVLYDSPNTEAFF.

This chain links TRBV5-1 with TRBJ1-5; no firm D call. CDR1 is SGHRS and CDR2 is YFSETQ in the germline V gene. Trimming removed 0 bases at V and 4 bases at J, with 8 bases between. This CDR3 comprises 14 residues. In nucleotides, the CDR3 is TGCGCCAGCAGCTTGGCCCCCGGGAATCAGCCCCAGCATTTT. The encoded protein is CASSLAPGNQPQHF.

The V gene is TRBV29-1, the J gene TRBJ2-3; no clear D gene. From germline, CDR1 is SQVTM and CDR2 ANQGSEA. Trimming cost V 4 bases and J 2 bases, with 7 bases left between them. This CDR3 has 12 residues. The CDR3 nucleotides read TGCAGCGTTGGGGGATTCACAGATACGCAGTATTTT. Its protein is CSVGGFTDTQYF.

V is TRBV6-5 and J is TRBJ2-1; possibly TRBD2 for D (7 bases). The CDR3 sequence is 15 residues long. The germline CDR1 and CDR2 sequences are MNHEY and SVGAGI. V lost 6 bases and J lost 8, with 20 bases in between. The CDR3 DNA follows: TGTGCCAGCAGAGTGGGGGGGGCACACCCCCATGAGCAGTTCTTC. Residues: CASRVGGAHPHEQFF.

The rearrangement links TRBV13 to TRBJ1-2; D might be TRBD1 (6 bases). The CDR3 is 15 residues long. CDR1 PRHDT and CDR2 FYEKMQ come from the germline V gene (reference sequence). V was cut by 6 bases and J by 3 bases, with 17 bases left in between. CDR3 sequence: CASSFRNRADYGYTF. As DNA, the CDR3 is TGTGCCAGCAGTTTTCGGAACAGGGCAGACTATGGCTACACCTTC.

This chain uses TRBV19 with TRBJ1-5, with a weak D call TRBD1 (6 bases). V was clipped by 5 bases and J by 0 bases, with 11 bases between them. CDR3 length equals 15 residues. Germline V gives CDR1 LNHDA, CDR2 SQIVND (reference sequence). The CDR3: CASSRTVYSNQPQHF. The DNA for the CDR3 is TGTGCCAGTAGTCGGACAGTTTATAGCAATCAGCCCCAGCATTTT.

The rearrangement links TRBV15 to TRBJ2-1, with a possible D match to TRBD2 (6 bases). This CDR3 has 11 amino acids. The germline V and J ends were trimmed by 0 bases and 13 bases, with 7 bases remaining between them. Per germline, CDR1 LNHNV and CDR2 YYDKDF (reference sequence). The CDR3, as DNA: TGTGCCACCAGCAGAGAGGGGGGACAGTTCTTC. Its translation is CATSREGGQFF. Full variable domain (outside the CDR3, taken from reference TRBV15 and TRBJ2-1): DAMVIQNPRYQVTQFGKPVTLSCSQTLNHNVMYWYQQKSSQAPKLLFHYYDKDFNNEADTPDNFQSRRPNTSFCFLDIRSPGLGDTAMYLCATSREGGQFFGPGTRLTVL.

The gene calls are TRBV4-2 and TRBJ2-5; D is possibly TRBD1 (5 bases). This CDR3 spans 15 amino acids. CDR1 LGHNA and CDR2 YNFKEQ come from the germline V gene. V was trimmed by 1 base and J by 1 base, leaving 10 bases between them. The CDR3 DNA is TGTGCCAGCAGCCAAGTCCTAGACAGCCAAGAGACCCAGTACTTC. Translation: CASSQVLDSQETQYF.

The chain combines TRBV29-1 with TRBJ2-3; the match to TRBD1 covers 7 bases. The CDR3 runs 15 residues. The germline gives CDR1 SQVTM, CDR2 ANQGSEA. The junction had 9 bases not matched to a gene; V was cut back by 4 bases and J by 2 bases. CDR3 DNA sequence: TGCAGCGTTGTGGGGACGGGACAGACCACAGATACGCAGTATTTT. Amino acid sequence: CSVVGTGQTTDTQYF.